This T cell receptor (beta chain) was sequenced for a study of shared clonotypes between healthy human individuals. The table came from immunoSEQ multiplex PCR; TCRdb's copy has only in-frame clones and leaves some out. Among around 2.1 million clones listed, approximately 94% were seen once. Turning to this clone: This sample also contains other DNA sequences that code for the same CDR3.

CDR1 and CDR2 (germline): MNHEY, SVGAGI. The CDR3 loop spans 15 amino acids. With V trimmed by 2 bases and J by 4 bases, 3 bases remained unmatched. In the naive CD8 group, cells lacked CD45RO and were positively selected for CCR7, so terminally differentiated effector memory CD45RA+ cells were left out. The receptor was isolated from a young man in good health. Some clones in this sample may be carry-over from other donors' samples. V usage is TRBV6-5 and J usage is TRBJ2-2; 8 positions match TRBD2. Sequenced material: naive CD8+ T cells from PBMCs. The chain's CDR3 is CASSYTAGVTGELFF. For the CDR3, the DNA is TGTGCCAGCAGTTACACAGCGGGAGTCACCGGGGAGCTGTTTTTT.